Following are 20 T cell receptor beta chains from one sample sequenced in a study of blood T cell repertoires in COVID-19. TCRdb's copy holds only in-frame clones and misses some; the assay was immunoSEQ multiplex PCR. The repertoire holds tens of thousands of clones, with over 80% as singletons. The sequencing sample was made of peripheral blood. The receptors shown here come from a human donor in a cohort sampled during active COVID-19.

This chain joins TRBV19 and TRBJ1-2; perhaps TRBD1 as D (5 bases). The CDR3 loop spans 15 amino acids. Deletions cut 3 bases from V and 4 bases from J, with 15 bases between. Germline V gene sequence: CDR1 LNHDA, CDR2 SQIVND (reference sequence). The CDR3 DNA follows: TGTGCCAGTAGTATCGGGGACTCCCCGTCCTATGGCTACACCTTC. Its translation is CASSIGDSPSYGYTF.

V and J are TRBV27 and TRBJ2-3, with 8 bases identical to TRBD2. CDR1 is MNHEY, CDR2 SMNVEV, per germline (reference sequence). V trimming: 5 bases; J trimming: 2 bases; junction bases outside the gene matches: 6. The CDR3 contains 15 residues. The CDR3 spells CASSLLAEPTDTQYF. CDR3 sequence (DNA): TGTGCCAGCAGTCTACTAGCGGAGCCCACAGATACGCAGTATTTT.

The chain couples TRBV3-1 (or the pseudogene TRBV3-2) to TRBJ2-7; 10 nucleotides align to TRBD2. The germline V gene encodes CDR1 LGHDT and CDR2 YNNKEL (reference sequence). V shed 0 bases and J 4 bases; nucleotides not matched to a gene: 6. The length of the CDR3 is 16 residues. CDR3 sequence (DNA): TGTGCCAGCAGCCAAGATCCCGCTAGCGGGGGATACGAGCAGTACTTC. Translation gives CASSQDPASGGYEQYF.

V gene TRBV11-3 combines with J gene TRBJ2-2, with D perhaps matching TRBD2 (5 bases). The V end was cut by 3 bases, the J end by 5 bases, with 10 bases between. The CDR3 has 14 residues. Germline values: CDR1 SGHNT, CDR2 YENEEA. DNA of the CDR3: TGTGCCAGCAGCTTGAAGACTACTACCGGGGAGCTGTTTTTT. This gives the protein CASSLKTTTGELFF.

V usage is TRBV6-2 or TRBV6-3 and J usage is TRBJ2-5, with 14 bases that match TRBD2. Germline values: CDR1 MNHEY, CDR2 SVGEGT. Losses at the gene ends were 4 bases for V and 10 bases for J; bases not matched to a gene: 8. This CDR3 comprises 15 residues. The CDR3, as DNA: TGTGCCAGCAGTTCCAGACTAGCGGGGGGGGCGGTCCAGTACTTC. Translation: CASSSRLAGGAVQYF.

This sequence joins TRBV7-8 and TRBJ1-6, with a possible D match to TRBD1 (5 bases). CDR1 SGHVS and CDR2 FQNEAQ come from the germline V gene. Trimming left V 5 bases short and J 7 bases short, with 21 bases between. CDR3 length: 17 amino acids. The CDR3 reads CASSAPAWGGSNSPLHF. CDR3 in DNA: TGTGCCAGCAGCGCACCAGCCTGGGGCGGCTCAAATTCACCCCTCCACTTT.

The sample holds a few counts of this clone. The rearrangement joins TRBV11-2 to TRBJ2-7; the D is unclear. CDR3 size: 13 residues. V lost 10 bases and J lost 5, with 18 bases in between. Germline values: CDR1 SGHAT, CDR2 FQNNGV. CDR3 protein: CATRKAPGNEQYF. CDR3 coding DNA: TGTGCCACCCGCAAGGCCCCGGGTAACGAGCAGTACTTC.

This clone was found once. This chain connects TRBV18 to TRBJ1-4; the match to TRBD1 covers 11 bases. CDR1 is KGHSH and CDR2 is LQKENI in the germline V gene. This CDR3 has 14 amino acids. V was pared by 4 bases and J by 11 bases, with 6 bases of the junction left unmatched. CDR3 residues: CASSLGTGGIKLFF. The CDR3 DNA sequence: TGTGCCAGCTCACTTGGGACAGGGGGGATCAAACTGTTTTTT.

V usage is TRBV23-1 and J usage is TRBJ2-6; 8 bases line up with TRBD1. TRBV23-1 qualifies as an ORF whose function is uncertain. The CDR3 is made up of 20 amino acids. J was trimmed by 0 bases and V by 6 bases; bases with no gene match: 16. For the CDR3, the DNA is TGCGCCAGCAGCCGGACAGGGAAAATACCCAGAACCTCTGGGGCCAACGTCCTGACTTTC. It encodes CASSRTGKIPRTSGANVLTF.

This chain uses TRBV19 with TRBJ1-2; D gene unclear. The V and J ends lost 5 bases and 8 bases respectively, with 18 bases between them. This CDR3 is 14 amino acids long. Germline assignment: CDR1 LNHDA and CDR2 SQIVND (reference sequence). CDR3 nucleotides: TGTGCCAGTAGTGCCCCGACAAAGTTACGAGGCTACACCTTC. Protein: CASSAPTKLRGYTF.

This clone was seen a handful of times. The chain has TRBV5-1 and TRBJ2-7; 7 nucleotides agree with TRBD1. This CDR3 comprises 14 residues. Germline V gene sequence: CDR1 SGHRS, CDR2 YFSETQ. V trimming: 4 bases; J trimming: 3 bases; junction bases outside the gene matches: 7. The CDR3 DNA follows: TGCGCCAGCAGCCCAGGGGACAGAAACTACGAGCAGTACTTC. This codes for CASSPGDRNYEQYF.

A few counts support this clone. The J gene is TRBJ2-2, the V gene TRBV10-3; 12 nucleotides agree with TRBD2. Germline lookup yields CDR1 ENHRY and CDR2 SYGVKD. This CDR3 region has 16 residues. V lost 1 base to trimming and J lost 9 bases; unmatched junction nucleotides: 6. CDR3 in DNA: TGTGCCATCAGTGAGTTTCCTAGCGGGGGGGACCGGGAGCTGTTTTTT. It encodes CAISEFPSGGDRELFF.

The CDR3 DNA reads TGTGCCAGCAGCTTGCGTGGACAGATTAATTCACCCCTCCACTTT. Protein product: CASSLRGQINSPLHF. The chain couples TRBV5-4 to TRBJ1-6, with TRBD1 as a possible D gene (6 bases). This CDR3 region has 15 residues. Germline CDR1 reads SGHNT; CDR2 reads YYREEE (reference sequence). V lost 1 base, J lost 6 bases, and 11 bases lay in between.

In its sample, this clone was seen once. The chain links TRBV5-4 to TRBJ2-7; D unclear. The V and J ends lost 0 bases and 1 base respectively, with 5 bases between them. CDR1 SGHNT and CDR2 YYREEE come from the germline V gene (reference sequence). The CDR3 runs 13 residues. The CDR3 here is CASSLAGSYEQYF. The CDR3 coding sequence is TGTGCCAGCAGCTTGGCCGGTTCCTACGAGCAGTACTTC.

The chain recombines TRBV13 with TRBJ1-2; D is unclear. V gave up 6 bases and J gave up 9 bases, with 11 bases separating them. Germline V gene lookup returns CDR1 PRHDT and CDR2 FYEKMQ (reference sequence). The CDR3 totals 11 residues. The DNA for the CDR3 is TGTGCCAGCAGGGAGGGAGAAAGCTACACCTTC. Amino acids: CASREGESYTF.

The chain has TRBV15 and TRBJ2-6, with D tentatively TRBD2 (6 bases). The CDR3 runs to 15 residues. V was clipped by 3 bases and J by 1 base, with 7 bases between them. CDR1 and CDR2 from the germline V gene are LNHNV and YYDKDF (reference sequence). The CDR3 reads CATSREGSGANVLTF. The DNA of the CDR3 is TGTGCCACCAGCAGGGAGGGATCTGGGGCCAACGTCCTGACTTTC.

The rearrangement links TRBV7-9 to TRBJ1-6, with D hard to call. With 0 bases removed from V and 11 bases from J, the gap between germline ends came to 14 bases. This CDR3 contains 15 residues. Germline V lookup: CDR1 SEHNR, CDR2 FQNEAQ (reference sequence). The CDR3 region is CASSLALVGQAPLHF. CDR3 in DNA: TGTGCCAGCAGCTTAGCGCTGGTTGGGCAAGCACCCCTCCACTTT.

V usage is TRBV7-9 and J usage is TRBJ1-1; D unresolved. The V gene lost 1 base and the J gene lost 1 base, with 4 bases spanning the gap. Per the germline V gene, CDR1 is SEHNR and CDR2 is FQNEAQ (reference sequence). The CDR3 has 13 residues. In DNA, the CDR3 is TGTGCCAGCAGCTTAGAACAGAACACTGAAGCTTTCTTT. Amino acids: CASSLEQNTEAFF.

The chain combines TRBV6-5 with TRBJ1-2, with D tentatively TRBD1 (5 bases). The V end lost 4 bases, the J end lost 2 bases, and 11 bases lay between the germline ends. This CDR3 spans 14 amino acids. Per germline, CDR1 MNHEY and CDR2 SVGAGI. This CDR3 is CASSSRDLNYGYTF. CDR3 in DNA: TGTGCCAGCAGTTCGCGGGACCTCAACTATGGCTACACCTTC.

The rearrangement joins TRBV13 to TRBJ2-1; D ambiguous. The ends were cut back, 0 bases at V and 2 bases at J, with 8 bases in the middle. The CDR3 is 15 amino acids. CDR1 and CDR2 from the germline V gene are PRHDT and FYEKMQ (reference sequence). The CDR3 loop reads CASSLGNRAYNEQFF. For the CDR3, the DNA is TGTGCCAGCAGCTTAGGGAACCGAGCCTACAATGAGCAGTTCTTC.